This T cell receptor beta chain was captured by sequencing in a study of beta chain features in type 1 diabetes. Study summary: Summed over all samples, the examined sorted cells came to about 110 million. Study conclusions and caveats: Type 1 diabetes patients had TCRB CDR3s that were shorter (moderately but significantly so) in all four CD4+ subsets. Relative to healthy donors, patients appeared to have naive, central memory and Treg TCRB repertoires that were more similar.

The table lists this clone with a few counts. Its antigen remains unidentified. As every portion of the isolated RNA was reverse transcribed, the sequencing read expressed TCRB transcripts. Libraries were prepared by immunoSEQ multiplex PCR; TCRdb keeps only in-frame clonotypes and omits some of them. This sample has about 370,000 clones, with about 10% found just once. The germline CDR1 and CDR2 sequences are SGHDT and YYEEEE. V was shortened by 0 bases and J by 8 bases, with 0 bases between the two germline ends. The CDR3 covers 9 residues. This receptor was obtained from a man aged 30 to 45 with type 1 diabetes. Sequencing input: central memory CD4+ T cells from blood. The rearrangement uses TRBV5-6 and TRBJ2-7; D call uncertain. The CDR3 reads CASSLEQYF. The DNA of the CDR3 is TGTGCCAGCAGCTTGGAGCAGTACTTC.